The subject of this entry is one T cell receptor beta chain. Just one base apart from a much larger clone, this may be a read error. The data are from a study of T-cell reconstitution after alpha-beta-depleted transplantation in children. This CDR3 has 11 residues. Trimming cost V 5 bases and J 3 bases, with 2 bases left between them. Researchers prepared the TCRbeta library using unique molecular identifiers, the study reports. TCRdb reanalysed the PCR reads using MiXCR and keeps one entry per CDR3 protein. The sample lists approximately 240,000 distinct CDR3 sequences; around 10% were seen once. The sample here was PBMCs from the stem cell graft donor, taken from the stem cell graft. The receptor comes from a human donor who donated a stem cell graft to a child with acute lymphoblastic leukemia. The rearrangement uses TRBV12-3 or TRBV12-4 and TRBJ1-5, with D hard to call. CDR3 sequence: CASSTNQPQHF. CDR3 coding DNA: TGTGCCAGCAGTACCAATCAGCCCCAGCATTTT.